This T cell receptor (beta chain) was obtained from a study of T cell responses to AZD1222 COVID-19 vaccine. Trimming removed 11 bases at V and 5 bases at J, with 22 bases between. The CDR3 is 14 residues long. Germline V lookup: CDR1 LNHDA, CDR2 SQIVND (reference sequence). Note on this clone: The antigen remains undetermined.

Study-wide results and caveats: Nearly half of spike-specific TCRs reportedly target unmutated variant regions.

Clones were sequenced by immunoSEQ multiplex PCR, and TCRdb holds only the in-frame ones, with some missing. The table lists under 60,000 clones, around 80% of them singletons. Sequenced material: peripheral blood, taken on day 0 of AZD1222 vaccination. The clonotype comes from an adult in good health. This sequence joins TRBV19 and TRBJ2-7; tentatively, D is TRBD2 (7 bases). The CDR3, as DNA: TGTGCCTCCTCACGAGGGAGGGGGGTCCACGAGCAGTACTTC. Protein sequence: CASSRGRGVHEQYF.